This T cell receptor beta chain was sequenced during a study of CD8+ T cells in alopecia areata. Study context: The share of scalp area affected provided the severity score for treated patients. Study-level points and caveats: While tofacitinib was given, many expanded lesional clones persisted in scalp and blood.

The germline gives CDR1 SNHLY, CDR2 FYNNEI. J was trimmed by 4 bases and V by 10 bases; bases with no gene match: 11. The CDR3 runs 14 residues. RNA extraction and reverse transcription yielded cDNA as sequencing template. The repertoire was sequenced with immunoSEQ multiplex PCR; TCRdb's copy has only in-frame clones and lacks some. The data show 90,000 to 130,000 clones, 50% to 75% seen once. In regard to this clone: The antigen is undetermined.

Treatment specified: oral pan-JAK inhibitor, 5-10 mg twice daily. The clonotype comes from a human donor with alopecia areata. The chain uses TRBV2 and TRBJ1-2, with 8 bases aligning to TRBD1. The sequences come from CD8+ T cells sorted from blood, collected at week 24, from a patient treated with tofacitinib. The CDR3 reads CANHPGQDVYGYTF. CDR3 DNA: TGTGCCAACCATCCGGGACAGGATGTCTATGGCTACACCTTC.